This TCR beta chain was captured in a study of early T cells in non-severe SARS-CoV-2 infection. Study summary: The study sequenced bulk RNA from unsorted whole blood, with chains unpaired.

Trimming removed 6 bases at V and 0 bases at J, with 10 bases between. This CDR3 has 14 amino acids. The germline gives CDR1 SNHLY, CDR2 FYNNEI. Study-level findings and limits: Private and CD4 specificities were missed by VDJdb matching, which favored anti-spike CD8 responses.

This clonotype was detected a few times. No antigen is known for it. Unique molecular identifiers were attached to individual cDNA molecules. TCRdb re-analysed the 5' RACE reads in MiXCR, keeping a single row per CDR3 protein. Among tens of thousands of distinct CDR3 sequences, roughly a tenth were seen once, and the ten largest hold roughly 6%. The sequence came from an adult who was a healthcare worker with PCR-confirmed SARS-CoV-2 infection or an uninfected control (not recorded which). Sequencing was performed on whole blood. The chain employs TRBV2 and TRBJ2-3, with D possibly being TRBD1 (6 bases). The CDR3 sequence: CASRGAASTDTQYF. CDR3 coding DNA: TGTGCCAGCAGGGGGGCAGCCAGCACAGATACGCAGTATTTT.